These T cell receptor beta chains were read from a single sample in a study of OX40 agonist ivuxolimab in advanced cancers. Assay: immunoSEQ multiplex PCR; the TCRdb copy retains only in-frame clones and omits some. The repertoire includes fewer than 100,000 clones, around 83% of them detected once, and around 0.73% sits in the top ten. Material: CD4+ or CD8+ T cells sorted from blood, obtained in a trial of the OX40 agonist ivuxolimab. The receptor set was obtained from an adult with an advanced solid tumor such as melanoma, head and neck, liver or kidney cancer. Each CDR3 is given with its conserved first and last residue. D genes are given only for firm matches. Clone size is shown for a subset of rows, as once, few, many or a class of expanded clone.

>NA|TRBJ2-3|NA|TRBV9
CASSVGAGTDTQYF
TGTGCCAGCAGCGTAGGGGCAGGCACAGATACGCAGTATTTT
>once|TRBJ2-2|TRBD1|TRBV18
CASSSGQENTGELFF
TGTGCCAGCTCATCGGGACAGGAGAACACCGGGGAGCTGTTTTTT
>NA|TRBJ1-5|TRBD1|TRBV5-6
CASSGQASNQPQHF
TGTGCCAGCAGCGGACAGGCCTCTAATCAGCCCCAGCATTTT
>once|TRBJ2-2|NA|TRBV7-3
CASSVQNTGELFF
TGTGCCAGCAGCGTACAAAACACCGGGGAGCTGTTTTTT
>once|TRBJ2-1|NA|TRBV5-4
CASSLQYSNEQFF
TGTGCCAGCAGCTTACAATACAGCAATGAGCAGTTCTTC
>NA|TRBJ1-2|NA|TRBV23-1
CASSGQTGLYGYTF
TGCGCCAGCAGCGGCCAAACAGGGCTCTATGGCTACACCTTC
>NA|TRBJ2-7|TRBD2|TRBV10-3
CAIAREKRSYEQYF
TGTGCCATCGCGCGGGAGAAGCGGTCCTACGAGCAGTACTTC
>NA|TRBJ2-5|TRBD2|TRBV5-4
CASRTSGRPVETQYF
TGTGCCAGCAGGACTAGCGGGAGGCCGGTGGAGACCCAGTACTTC
>NA|TRBJ2-7|TRBD1|TRBV11-3
CASGPRGQGAYEQYF
TGTGCCAGCGGTCCGAGGGGACAGGGGGCCTACGAGCAGTACTTC
>NA|TRBJ2-5|NA|TRBV28
CASSPHSGPRGETQYF
TGTGCCAGCAGTCCACACTCGGGACCAAGGGGAGAGACCCAGTACTTC